One sample yielded the 11 T cell receptor beta chains listed below, sequenced in a study of CD8+CD57+ T cells in acquired aplastic anemia. Genomic DNA, serving as template, underwent TCR beta VDJ and CDR3 profiling. TCRdb re-derived calls from the reads in MiXCR, one entry per CDR3 protein. This sample has about 270,000 distinct CDR3 sequences, with approximately 86% found just once. Patients picked for sequencing had shown CD8+CD57+ cell expansion detected by flow cytometry. Sequenced input: sorted CD4+, CD8+, or CD8+CD57+ T cells (not recorded which) from PBMCs. Receptor source: a human donor with aplastic anemia.

Concerning this clonotype itself: This could be a read error, since a much larger clone is one nucleotide away. The conserved phenylalanine or tryptophan is not found at the CDR3 terminus, so this likely reflects a read error. The DNA is left out, because the CDR3 cannot be placed on it with certainty; the CDR3 is given as TCRdb lists it. The chain joins TRBV7-9 to TRBJ1-2. The V gene's germline CDR1 is SEHNR and CDR2 FQNEAQ (reference sequence). The length of the CDR3 is 13 amino acids, counting both ends. This CDR3 is CASSLSSHNSPLH.

A single count supports this clonotype. The chain links TRBV15 to TRBJ2-3, with D possibly TRBD2 on 7 matching bases. Germline CDR1 reads LNHNV; CDR2 reads YYDKDF (reference sequence). The ends were cut back, 3 bases at V and 6 bases at J, with 16 bases in the middle. This CDR3 comprises 15 residues. CDR3 coding DNA: TGTGCCACCAGCAGTCGGGGGGCGGGATCGGATACGCAGTATTTT. This translates into CATSSRGAGSDTQYF.

CDR3 sequence (DNA): TGTGCCAGCAGCTTAGAGCGGAATTCACCCCTCCACTTT. The encoded protein is CASSLERNSPLHF. The chain combines TRBV7-7 with TRBJ1-6; D call uncertain. Trimming took 1 base from V and 7 from J, leaving 5 bases between them. The V gene's germline CDR1 is SSHAT and CDR2 FNYEAQ (reference sequence). The CDR3 extends over 13 amino acids.

The chain joins TRBV9 to TRBJ1-2, with D possibly matching TRBD1 (5 bases). V gave up 2 bases and J gave up 9 bases, with 23 bases separating them. Germline V CDR1 and CDR2: SGDLS, YYNGEE. This CDR3 has 16 amino acids. CDR3 loop: CASSVAGLGNEQCYTF. Here the CDR3 DNA reads TGTGCCAGCAGCGTGGCAGGGCTAGGTAATGAGCAGTGCTACACCTTC. The whole variable domain, filled in from reference TRBV9 and TRBJ1-2, reads DSGVTQTPKHLITATGQRVTLRCSPRSGDLSVYWYQQSLDQGLQFLIQYYNGEERAKGNILERFSAQQFPDLHSELNLSSLELGDSALYFCASSVAGLGNEQCYTFGSGTRLTVV.

The V call is TRBV3-1, the J call TRBJ1-1; 7 nucleotides agree with TRBD1. The CDR3 length is 15 residues. V shed 3 bases, J shed 4 bases, and the junction held 8 bases outside the gene matches. Germline lookup yields CDR1 LGHDT and CDR2 YNNKEL (reference sequence). CDR3: CASSHDREGSTEAFF. The CDR3 bases are TGTGCCAGCAGCCATGACAGGGAGGGGAGCACTGAAGCTTTCTTT.

About this clonotype itself: A much larger clone sits a single nucleotide away, making a read error possible. The chain combines TRBV7-8 with TRBJ2-3; perhaps TRBD2 as D (5 bases). CDR3 length: 14 amino acids. Looked up from germline, CDR1 is SGHVS and CDR2 is FQNEAQ. The CDR3 nucleotides are TGTGCCAGCAGCTTAGCGAGAGGGCACGATACGCGGTATTTC. This codes for CASSLARGHDTRYF.

The chain has TRBV11-2 and TRBJ2-3, with D unresolved. Trimming cost V 3 bases and J 5 bases, with 9 bases left between them. CDR1 SGHAT and CDR2 FQNNGV come from the germline V gene. The CDR3 contains 13 residues. This CDR3 reads CASSFGPRDTQYF. The CDR3 DNA sequence: TGTGCCAGCAGCTTCGGGCCGAGAGATACGCAGTATTTT. The whole variable domain, filled in from reference TRBV11-2 and TRBJ2-3, reads EAGVAQSPRYKIIEKRQSVAFWCNPISGHATLYWYQQILGQGPKLLIQFQNNGVVDDSQLPKDRFSAERLKGVDSTLKIQPAKLEDSAVYLCASSFGPRDTQYFGPGTRLTVL.

The V gene is TRBV7-8, the J gene TRBJ2-7; D gene uncertain. CDR3 length equals 13 residues. CDR1 and CDR2 from the germline V gene are SGHVS and FQNEAQ. CDR3 DNA: TGTGCCAGCAGCTTTAGAGGAGCTCACGAGCAGCAGGTC. The encoded protein is CASSFRGAHEQQV.

The chain couples TRBV7-8 to TRBJ2-3; possibly TRBD1 or TRBD2 for D (5 bases each). The CDR3 extends over 13 amino acids. The germline V gene has CDR1 SGHVS and CDR2 FQNEAQ. Trimming cost V 8 bases and J 14 bases, with 23 bases left between them. CDR3 sequence: CASGDDRKDTAYF. DNA of the CDR3: TGTGCCAGCGGGGACGATCGAAAAGATACGGCGTATTTT.

This clonotype was seen more than once but under ten times. The V call is TRBV7-8, the J call TRBJ2-7; D is tentatively TRBD1 or TRBD2 (5 bases each). The CDR3 runs to 18 residues. Per germline, CDR1 SGHVS and CDR2 FQNEAQ. CDR3 in amino acids: CASSLPADGTALSYEQYV. The CDR3 bases are TGTGCCAGTAGCTTACCTGCAGACGGGACGGCCCTTTCCTACGAGCAGTACGTC.

In the case of this clonotype: A junction boundary mismatches the germline segment, possibly from a read error. This chain links TRBV7-9 with TRBJ2-3; D gene uncertain. The CDR3 has 13 amino acids. CDR1 is SEHNR, CDR2 FQNEAQ, per germline (reference sequence). CDR3 residues: CASGFQRRETRDF. In nucleotides, the CDR3 is TGTGCCAGCGGGTTTCAAAGAAGAGAGACGCGCGATTTT.